This T cell receptor beta chain was observed in a study of cytomegalovirus exposure and HLA in healthy donors. This clone occurred once. Its antigen is currently unknown. The study, taken as a whole, reports: Later findings reportedly placed an Asian-associated ancestry cluster below the 666-donor mean for N-insertions. Most sequenced TCRs were rare (though some public TCRs occurred in many donors). Analyzed later, association rates of TCRs varied across HLA loci, with DRB1 most and HLA-C fewest.

Vbeta (60) and Jbeta (13) primers were used in the PCR. Using immunoSEQ multiplex PCR, the repertoire was profiled, and TCRdb retains in-frame clones only, with some absent. In the table there are 130,000 or so clones, approximately 88% of which are singletons. CDR3 length equals 16 residues. V shed 2 bases, J shed 7 bases, and the junction held 11 bases outside the gene matches. Germline V gene data show CDR1 as MNHEY and CDR2 as SMNVEV (reference sequence). V gene TRBV27 combines with J gene TRBJ2-3; 8 nucleotides line up with TRBD2. This clonotype originated in a woman aged 40 to 55 in good health and CMV-seronegative. Sequences were obtained from PBMCs. The CDR3 sequence: CASSLEGGRYGNTQYF. The CDR3 nucleotides read TGTGCCAGCAGTTTAGAGGGCGGGAGGTACGGTAATACGCAGTATTTT.